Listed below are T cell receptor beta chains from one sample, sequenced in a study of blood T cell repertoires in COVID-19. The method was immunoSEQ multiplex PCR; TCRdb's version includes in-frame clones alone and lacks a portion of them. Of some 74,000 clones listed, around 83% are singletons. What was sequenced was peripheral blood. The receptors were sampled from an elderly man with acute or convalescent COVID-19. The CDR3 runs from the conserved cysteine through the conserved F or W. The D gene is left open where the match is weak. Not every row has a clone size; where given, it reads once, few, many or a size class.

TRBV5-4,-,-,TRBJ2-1,CASSLGQQLNNEQFF,TGTGCCAGCAGCTTGGGTCAACAGCTTAACAATGAGCAGTTCTTC
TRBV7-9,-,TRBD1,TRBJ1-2,CASSLRRQGARPDYTF,TGTGCCAGCAGCTTACGACGGCAGGGGGCGCGACCCGACTACACCTTC
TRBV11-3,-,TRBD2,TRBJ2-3,CASSFGGRDTDTQYF,TGTGCCAGCAGCTTCGGCGGGAGGGACACAGATACGCAGTATTTT
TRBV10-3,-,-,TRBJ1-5,CATQEGGSSNQPQHF,TGTGCCACCCAGGAGGGCGGTTCAAGCAATCAGCCCCAGCATTTT
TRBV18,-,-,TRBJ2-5,CASWAVQETQYF,TGTGCCAGCTGGGCTGTACAAGAGACCCAGTACTTC
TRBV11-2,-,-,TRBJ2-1,CASSLREIAAIHNEQFF,TGTGCCAGCAGCTTGAGAGAAATAGCGGCGATACACAATGAGCAGTTCTTC
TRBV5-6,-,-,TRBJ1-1,CASSSGAGYTEAFF,TGTGCCAGCAGCTCCGGGGCGGGGTACACTGAAGCTTTCTTT
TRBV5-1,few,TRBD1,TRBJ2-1,CASSSAGGSSRGEQFF,TGCGCCAGCAGCTCCGCAGGGGGCTCAAGTCGGGGTGAGCAGTTCTTC
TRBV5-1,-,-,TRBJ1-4,CASSLDSNRGEKLFF,TGCGCCAGCAGCTTGGATTCAAATCGGGGTGAAAAACTGTTTTTT
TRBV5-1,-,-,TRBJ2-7,CASSYWQGKDEQYF,TGCGCCAGCAGCTATTGGCAGGGGAAGGACGAGCAGTACTTC
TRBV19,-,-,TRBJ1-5,CASEDSDRNQPQHF,TGTGCCAGTGAGGACAGTGACCGCAATCAGCCCCAGCATTTT
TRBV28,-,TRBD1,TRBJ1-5,CASRPDRAINQPQHF,TGTGCCAGCAGACCCGACAGGGCGATCAATCAGCCCCAGCATTTT
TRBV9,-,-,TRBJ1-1,CASSPEEGLEAFF,TGTGCCAGCAGCCCCGAAGAGGGCCTTGAAGCTTTCTTT
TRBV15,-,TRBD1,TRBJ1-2,CATSTGTAGGGYTF,TGTGCCACCAGCACCGGGACAGCTGGGGGTGGCTACACCTTC
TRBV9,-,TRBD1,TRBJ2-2,CASSSRQGPGELFF,TGTGCCAGCAGCTCCAGACAGGGACCCGGGGAGCTGTTTTTT
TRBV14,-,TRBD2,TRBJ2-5,CASSQDRGLPRETQYF,TGTGCCAGCAGCCAAGATCGGGGACTACCTCGAGAGACCCAGTACTTC
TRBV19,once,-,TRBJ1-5,CASLDQGKGLTNQPQHF,TGTGCCAGTCTCGACCAGGGAAAGGGCCTTACTAATCAGCCCCAGCATTTT
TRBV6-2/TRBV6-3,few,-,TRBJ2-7,CASSYLTGVYEQYF,TGTGCCAGCAGTTACCTGACAGGCGTTTACGAGCAGTACTTC
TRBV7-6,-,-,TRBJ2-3,CASSLTGFTDTQYF,TGTGCCAGCAGCTTGACTGGTTTCACAGATACGCAGTATTTT
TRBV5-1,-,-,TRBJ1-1,CASSLPQTGNTEAFF,TGCGCCAGCAGCTTACCTCAGACGGGGAACACTGAAGCTTTCTTT
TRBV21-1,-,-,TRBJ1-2,CASSFRTGDYGYTF,TGTGCCAGCAGCTTCCGGACAGGGGACTATGGCTACACCTTC
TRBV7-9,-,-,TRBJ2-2,CASSSTPLSTGELFF,TGTGCCAGCAGCTCAACACCTCTCTCGACCGGGGAGCTGTTTTTT
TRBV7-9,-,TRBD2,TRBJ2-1,CASSPGLAGVFRNEQFF,TGTGCCAGCAGCCCCGGACTAGCGGGAGTTTTTAGGAATGAGCAGTTCTTC
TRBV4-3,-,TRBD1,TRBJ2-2,CASSSGTGNTGELFF,TGCGCCAGCAGTTCCGGGACAGGGAACACCGGGGAGCTGTTTTTT
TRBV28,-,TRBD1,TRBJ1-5,CASSLAYRGGLKSNQPQHF,TGTGCCAGCAGCCTTGCCTACAGGGGGGGTCTGAAAAGCAATCAGCCCCAGCATTTT
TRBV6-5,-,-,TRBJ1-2,CASSYSERRSSYTF,TGTGCCAGCAGTTACTCTGAAAGGAGGTCAAGCTACACCTTC
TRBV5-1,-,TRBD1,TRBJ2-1,CASSLGTGGDEQFF,TGCGCCAGCAGCTTGGGGACAGGGGGCGATGAGCAGTTCTTC
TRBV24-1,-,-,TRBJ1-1,CATSAWGGEAFF,TGTGCCACCAGTGCGTGGGGCGGTGAAGCTTTCTTT
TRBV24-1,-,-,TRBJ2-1,CATSEESGLLYNEQFF,TGTGCCACCAGTGAAGAGTCCGGACTGCTCTACAATGAGCAGTTCTTC
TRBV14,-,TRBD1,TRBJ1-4,CASSHRTGEKLFF,TGTGCCAGCAGCCATCGGACAGGTGAAAAACTGTTTTTT
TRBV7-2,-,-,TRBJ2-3,CASSLKSGTDTQYF,TGTGCCAGCAGCTTAAAGTCGGGCACAGATACGCAGTATTTT
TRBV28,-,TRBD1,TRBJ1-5,CASRSTGGNQPQHF,TGTGCCAGCAGATCTACAGGGGGCAATCAGCCCCAGCATTTT
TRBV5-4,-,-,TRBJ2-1,CASSLPSGYSYNEQFF,TGTGCCAGCAGCTTACCGAGCGGTTACTCCTACAATGAGCAGTTCTTC
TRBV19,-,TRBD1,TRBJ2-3,CASSSRTGTSTDTQYF,TGTGCCAGTAGTTCGCGGACAGGCACTAGCACAGATACGCAGTATTTT
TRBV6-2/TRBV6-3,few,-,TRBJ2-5,CASSPGGRLEETQYF,TGTGCCAGCAGTCCCGGGGGTAGATTGGAGGAGACCCAGTACTTC
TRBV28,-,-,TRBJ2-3,CASQNQGDTQYF,TGTGCCAGCCAAAATCAGGGAGATACGCAGTATTTT
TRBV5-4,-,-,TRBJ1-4,CASSSDGGLLFF,TGTGCCAGCAGCTCGGACGGGGGTTTACTGTTTTTT
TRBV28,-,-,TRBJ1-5,CASRRTPGSSNQPQHF,TGTGCCAGCAGGCGGACCCCGGGGTCGAGCAATCAGCCCCAGCATTTT
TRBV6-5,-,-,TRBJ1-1,CALGRNTEAFF,TGTGCCCTTGGGAGGAACACTGAAGCTTTCTTT
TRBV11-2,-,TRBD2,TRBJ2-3,CASSLDPSGEVDTQYF,TGTGCCAGCAGCTTAGACCCTAGCGGGGAGGTAGATACGCAGTATTTT
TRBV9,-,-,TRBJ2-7,CASSVATGRYEQYF,TGTGCCAGCAGCGTAGCCACAGGCAGATACGAGCAGTACTTC
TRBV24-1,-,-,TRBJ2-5,CATSDFLPQETQYF,TGTGCCACCAGTGATTTCCTACCCCAAGAGACCCAGTACTTC
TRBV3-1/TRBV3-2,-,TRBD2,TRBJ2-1,CASGFASGSDEQFF,TGTGCCAGCGGGTTTGCTAGCGGGAGCGATGAGCAGTTCTTC
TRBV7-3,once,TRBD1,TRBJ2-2,CASSLGPGGKDTGELFF,TGTGCCAGCAGCTTAGGTCCAGGGGGTAAGGACACCGGGGAGCTGTTTTTT